These T cell receptor beta chains were read from a single sample in a study of blood T cell repertoires in COVID-19. The repertoire was sequenced with immunoSEQ multiplex PCR; TCRdb's copy has only in-frame clones and lacks some. The sample shows 150,000 to 200,000 clones, 65% to 85% of them seen only once. What was sequenced was peripheral blood. These receptors were obtained from a man aged 55 to 70 with active or convalescent COVID-19. The CDR3 runs from the conserved cysteine through the conserved F or W. The D gene is left open where the match is weak. The size of a clone is reported for some rows only, either as once, few or many, or as a class for expanded clones.

cdr3_aa: CASSYQGQPQHF
cdr3_nt: TGTGCCAGCAGTTACCAGGGGCAGCCCCAGCATTTT
d_call: -
v_call: TRBV7-2
j_call: TRBJ1-5
clone_size: -

cdr3_aa: CAIGGLAGADTQYF
cdr3_nt: TGTGCCATCGGGGGACTAGCGGGAGCAGATACGCAGTATTTT
d_call: TRBD2
v_call: TRBV10-3
j_call: TRBJ2-3
clone_size: -

cdr3_aa: CASSQRTGGSYNSPLHF
cdr3_nt: TGCGCCAGCAGCCAGCGGACAGGGGGATCCTATAATTCACCCCTCCACTTT
d_call: TRBD1
v_call: TRBV4-3
j_call: TRBJ1-6
clone_size: -

cdr3_aa: CSVAVTGGTDTQYF
cdr3_nt: TGCAGCGTTGCCGTGACAGGTGGCACAGATACGCAGTATTTT
d_call: -
v_call: TRBV29-1
j_call: TRBJ2-3
clone_size: -

cdr3_aa: CASSPLGAEGYTF
cdr3_nt: TGTGCCAGCTCACCATTAGGGGCGGAGGGCTACACCTTC
d_call: -
v_call: TRBV18
j_call: TRBJ1-2
clone_size: -

cdr3_aa: CASSEPGTSTGELFF
cdr3_nt: TGTGCCAGTAGTGAACCCGGGACTTCCACCGGGGAGCTGTTTTTT
d_call: -
v_call: TRBV19
j_call: TRBJ2-2
clone_size: few

cdr3_aa: CASSPRVDTGELFF
cdr3_nt: TGTGCCAGCAGCCCCAGGGTGGACACCGGGGAGCTGTTTTTT
d_call: -
v_call: TRBV4-2
j_call: TRBJ2-2
clone_size: -

cdr3_aa: CASSKLAGGVNIQYF
cdr3_nt: TGTGCCAGCAGCAAACTAGCGGGAGGGGTAAACATTCAGTACTTC
d_call: TRBD2
v_call: TRBV9
j_call: TRBJ2-4
clone_size: -

cdr3_aa: CASSPGSEKLFF
cdr3_nt: TGTGCCAGCAGTCCCGGGAGCGAAAAACTGTTTTTT
d_call: -
v_call: TRBV3-1/TRBV3-2
j_call: TRBJ1-4
clone_size: -

cdr3_aa: CASSALDGGTEAFF
cdr3_nt: TGTGCCAGCAGCGCCCTTGATGGAGGCACTGAAGCTTTCTTT
d_call: -
v_call: TRBV9
j_call: TRBJ1-1
clone_size: -

cdr3_aa: CASSSTANTGELFF
cdr3_nt: TGTGCCAGCAGCTCGACAGCTAACACCGGGGAGCTGTTTTTT
d_call: -
v_call: TRBV7-9
j_call: TRBJ2-2
clone_size: -

cdr3_aa: CASSPKTGFGTEAFF
cdr3_nt: TGTGCCAGCAGTCCTAAAACAGGGTTTGGGACTGAAGCTTTCTTT
d_call: -
v_call: TRBV2
j_call: TRBJ1-1
clone_size: -

cdr3_aa: CASSPGTGEETQYF
cdr3_nt: TGCGCCAGCAGCCCCGGGACAGGGGAAGAGACCCAGTACTTC
d_call: TRBD1
v_call: TRBV5-1
j_call: TRBJ2-5
clone_size: -

cdr3_aa: CASSQDSEDMFF
cdr3_nt: TGCGCCAGCAGCCAAGACTCCGAGGACATGTTCTTC
d_call: -
v_call: TRBV4-3
j_call: TRBJ2-1
clone_size: once

cdr3_aa: CASSQEKRDDQETQYF
cdr3_nt: TGTGCCAGCAGCCAAGAAAAGCGGGATGATCAAGAGACCCAGTACTTC
d_call: TRBD2
v_call: TRBV3-1/TRBV3-2
j_call: TRBJ2-5
clone_size: -